The following is a T cell receptor (beta chain) sequence with its context. The RNA, 0.5 to 1 ug, was put through reverse transcription using random hexamers. The method of amplification for TCR beta CDR3 was immunoSEQ multiplex PCR, covering 54 Vbeta and 13 Jbeta. TCRdb used MiXCR to reprocess the immunoSEQ multiplex PCR reads, holding one entry per CDR3 protein. This sample has 150,000 to 200,000 distinct CDR3 sequences, with approximately 93% found just once. Sequencing of TCR beta covered CD8+ and CD4+ T cells obtained from blood. TEMRA cells were enriched by FACS, and CD4+ and CD8+ T cells were negatively isolated. The data stem from a study of CD8 T cells in Susac syndrome. V shed 5 bases, J shed 1 base, and the junction held 7 bases outside the gene matches. The CDR3 is 16 residues long. In germline, CDR1 is MNHEY, CDR2 SVGEGT.

Material: CD4+ T cells from PBMCs. The receptor was derived from a human donor in good health. The V and J genes are TRBV6-2 or TRBV6-3 and TRBJ1-5; the match to TRBD1 covers 8 bases. In nucleotides, the CDR3 is TGTGCCAGCAGTAACCCTCGGACAGGGAGCAATCAGCCCCAGCATTTT. Its translation is CASSNPRTGSNQPQHF.